A single sample is the source of the 25 T cell receptor beta chains below, sequenced in a study of CD8 T cells in ankylosing spondylitis. TCRdb re-analysed the 5' RACE reads in MiXCR, keeping a single row per CDR3 protein. The sample lists 750,000 to 850,000 distinct CDR3 sequences, 12% occurring once. Notes on the study in general: Made up of several highly homologous variants, a TCR beta motif appeared characteristic of ankylosing spondylitis blood.

Their specific antigens are unknown. Sequencing used blood, either unsorted or a sorted T cell fraction (not recorded which). These receptor sequences come from a male donor with ankylosing spondylitis.

The chain couples TRBV28 to TRBJ2-4; 9 bases agree with TRBD2. This CDR3 has 15 residues. Germline V gene data show CDR1 as MDHEN and CDR2 as SYDVKM. Trimming cost V 6 bases and J 5 bases; bases outside gene matches: 8. The CDR3 bases are TGTGCCAGCAGCCGAACAGCGGGGGGAGAAAACATTCAGTACTTC. Its translation is CASSRTAGGENIQYF. The variable domain in full, completed from reference TRBV28 and TRBJ2-4, reads DVKVTQSSRYLVKRTGEKVFLECVQDMDHENMFWYRQDPGLGLRLIYFSYDVKMKEKGDIPEGYSVSREKKERFSLILESASTNQTSMYLCASSRTAGGENIQYFGAGTRLSVL.

This clonotype has a handful of counts. The chain is built from TRBV27 and TRBJ2-2; D is undetermined. Per germline, CDR1 MNHEY and CDR2 SMNVEV (reference sequence). CDR3 length: 13 residues. V lost 0 bases, J lost 6 bases, and 5 bases lay in between. For the CDR3, the DNA is TGTGCCAGCAGTTTATCAAACGCCGGGGAGCTGTTTTTT. Translated, it gives CASSLSNAGELFF.

The chain couples TRBV20-1 to TRBJ1-1; D is ambiguous. CDR1 DFQATT and CDR2 SNEGSKA come from the germline V gene (reference sequence). The V end lost 7 bases, the J end lost 4 bases, and 10 bases lay between the germline ends. This CDR3 is built from 11 residues. The CDR3 protein is CSGQPGTEAFF. As DNA, the CDR3 is TGCAGTGGACAACCGGGCACTGAAGCTTTCTTT.

Concerning this clonotype: A much larger clone sits a single nucleotide away, making a read error possible. The J gene is TRBJ2-2, the V gene TRBV12-3 or TRBV12-4, with D hard to call. The CDR3 length is 15 residues. Trimming left V 10 bases short and J 5 bases short, with 20 bases between. The CDR3 loop is CATRTLDINTGELFF. For the CDR3, the DNA is TGTGCCACAAGGACCCTAGACATAAATACCGGGGAGCTGTTTTTT.

V usage is TRBV20-1 and J usage is TRBJ2-2; D gene ambiguous. With 6 bases removed from V and 8 bases from J, the gap between germline ends came to 13 bases. CDR1 and CDR2 from the germline V gene are DFQATT and SNEGSKA (reference sequence). The CDR3 spans 12 residues. The CDR3 DNA follows: TGCAGTGCATCTAGGGCCTCAGGGGAGCTGTTTTTT. This gives the protein CSASRASGELFF.

This clonotype was found a few times. V is TRBV7-9 and J is TRBJ1-1; unclear D gene. The CDR3 runs 15 residues. V lost 4 bases to trimming and J lost 1 base, with 13 bases between them. CDR1 SEHNR and CDR2 FQNEAQ come from the germline V gene (reference sequence). The CDR3 loop reads CASSSPFSENTEAFF. In DNA, the CDR3 is TGTGCCAGCAGCTCACCGTTCAGTGAGAACACTGAAGCTTTCTTT.

This clonotype was seen ten or more times. The rearrangement joins TRBV29-1 to TRBJ2-6; weak D call: TRBD1 (6 bases). The germline V gene encodes CDR1 SQVTM and CDR2 ANQGSEA. The CDR3 is made up of 14 amino acids. Trimming left V 5 bases short and J 3 bases short, with 11 bases between. CDR3 in DNA: TGCAGCGTTTTGGGGGCTCGTGGGGCCAACGTCCTGACTTTC. Amino acid sequence: CSVLGARGANVLTF. The full variable domain, in which reference TRBV29-1 and TRBJ2-6 provide the parts outside the CDR3, is SAVISQKPSRDICQRGTSLTIQCQVDSQVTMMFWYRQQPGQSLTLIATANQGSEATYESGFVIDKFPISRPNLTFSTLTVSNMSPEDSSIYLCSVLGARGANVLTFGAGSRLTVL.

This clonotype was recorded many times. The chain is built from TRBV7-2 and TRBJ1-4; 9 nucleotides agree with TRBD1. Germline values: CDR1 SGHTA, CDR2 FQGNSA. V was clipped by 6 bases and J by 7 bases; unmatched bases: 6. The CDR3 contains 14 residues. CDR3 sequence reads: CASSPTGGGEKLFF. The DNA for the CDR3 is TGTGCCAGCAGTCCAACAGGGGGCGGTGAAAAACTGTTTTTT.

Comment on this clonotype: A read error may account for a junction end that differs from germline. J is TRBJ2-2 and V is TRBV5-1; D unclear. Germline V gene sequence: CDR1 SGHRS, CDR2 YFSETQ. The CDR3 sequence is 14 residues long. The CDR3 sequence is CASSLRLLTGVLFF. The CDR3 nucleotides are TGCGCCAGCAGCTTGAGGCTGCTCACTGGGGTGCTGTTTTTT.

This clonotype appeared a few times. This chain links TRBV4-3 with TRBJ2-2, with no clear D. The V and J ends lost 2 bases and 6 bases respectively, with 22 bases between them. CDR1 and CDR2 (germline): LGHNA, YSLEER. There are 18 residues in the CDR3. CDR3 region: CASSQLVPPFGRSGELFF. The CDR3 bases are TGCGCCAGCAGCCAACTAGTTCCCCCTTTCGGGCGGTCCGGGGAGCTGTTTTTT.

V and J are TRBV20-1 and TRBJ1-5, with D possibly TRBD1 on 5 matching bases. Germline loops: CDR1 DFQATT, CDR2 SNEGSKA (reference sequence). The ends were cut back, 6 bases at V and 7 bases at J, with 19 bases in the middle. The CDR3 spans 14 residues. Here the CDR3 reads CSATRGQEGQPQHF. DNA for the CDR3: TGCAGTGCCACTCGCGGACAAGAGGGGCAGCCCCAGCATTTT.

This clonotype has only a few counts. This chain connects TRBV7-2 to TRBJ1-5; no firm D call. The CDR3 has 11 residues. Germline-derived CDR1 and CDR2 are SGHTA and FQGNSA. V lost 5 bases to trimming and J lost 9 bases, with 8 bases between them. For the CDR3, the DNA is TGTGCCAGCAGCGGCCACGGGCCCCAGCATTTT. Encoded protein: CASSGHGPQHF.

In its sample, this clonotype was seen a few times. The rearrangement joins TRBV25-1 to TRBJ1-6; tentatively, D is TRBD1 (5 bases). The CDR3 is made up of 14 amino acids. Germline lookup yields CDR1 MGHDK and CDR2 SYGVNS. V was pared by 6 bases and J by 7 bases, with 13 bases between. CDR3 sequence reads: CASRPGLWNSPLHF. CDR3 coding DNA: TGTGCCAGCAGGCCGGGACTCTGGAATTCACCCCTCCACTTT.

This clonotype showed up many times. CDR3 nucleotide sequence: TGCAGTGCTAGAGATGGGGGGTCTTGGGGGGAGACCCAGTACTTC. Encoded protein: CSARDGGSWGETQYF. The chain joins TRBV20-1 to TRBJ2-5; possibly TRBD2 for D (6 bases). There are 15 residues in the CDR3. V gave up 0 bases and J gave up 5 bases, with 16 bases separating them. Germline CDR1 reads DFQATT; CDR2 reads SNEGSKA (reference sequence).

The rearrangement joins TRBV7-9 to TRBJ2-3; 8 bases are a match to TRBD2. Germline V gene sequence: CDR1 SEHNR, CDR2 FQNEAQ (reference sequence). The CDR3 has 15 residues. J lost 2 bases, V lost 8 bases, and 9 bases had no gene match. CDR3: CASLQRGPHTDTQYF. DNA for the CDR3: TGTGCCAGCCTCCAGCGGGGGCCCCACACAGATACGCAGTATTTT. Looking up the rest from reference TRBV7-9 and TRBJ2-3 gives the full variable domain: DTGVSQNPRHKITKRGQNVTFRCDPISEHNRLYWYRQTLGQGPEFLTYFQNEAQLEKSRLLSDRFSAERPKGSFSTLEIQRTEQGDSAMYLCASLQRGPHTDTQYFGPGTRLTVL.

The sample holds a few counts of this clonotype. The gene calls are TRBV6-2 or TRBV6-3 and TRBJ2-7, with 10 bases fitting TRBD2. CDR1 is MNHEY and CDR2 is SVGEGT in the germline V gene. With 10 bases clipped from V and 1 base from J, the junction kept 13 bases outside the gene matches. This CDR3 region has 16 residues. This chain's CDR3 is CATLGASGRPSYEQYF. CDR3 DNA sequence: TGTGCCACCTTAGGAGCTAGCGGGAGACCTTCCTACGAGCAGTACTTC.

This chain joins TRBV12-3 or TRBV12-4 and TRBJ2-1, with TRBD1 matching over 7 bases. This CDR3 is built from 13 residues. Trimming at V came to 3 bases and at J to 5 bases, leaving 1 base not matched to a gene. CDR3 sequence reads: CASSFQGDNEQFF. CDR3 DNA: TGTGCCAGCAGTTTTCAGGGGGACAATGAGCAGTTCTTC.

The chain is built from TRBV25-1 and TRBJ2-7, with TRBD1 as a possible D gene (5 bases). CDR1 is MGHDK, CDR2 SYGVNS, per germline. The V end was cut by 9 bases, the J end by 0 bases, with 12 bases between. The CDR3 contains 13 residues. CDR3 in amino acids: CASNRGYSYEQYF. CDR3 coding DNA: TGTGCCAGTAATAGGGGATACTCCTACGAGCAGTACTTC.

This clonotype has a count of ten or more. This chain joins TRBV10-3 and TRBJ2-1; TRBD2 matches 10 bases. The CDR3 loop spans 15 amino acids. CDR1 ENHRY and CDR2 SYGVKD come from the germline V gene. V trimming: 6 bases; J trimming: 3 bases; junction bases outside the gene matches: 5. The CDR3 protein is CAIRPSGSIYNEQFF. CDR3 DNA sequence: TGTGCCATCAGGCCTAGCGGGAGTATCTACAATGAGCAGTTCTTC.

This chain's CDR3 is CASSILNRHEAFF. The CDR3 coding sequence is TGTGCCAGTAGTATTTTGAACAGACATGAAGCTTTCTTT. The rearrangement uses TRBV19 and TRBJ1-1, with no clear D. CDR1 is LNHDA and CDR2 is SQIVND in the germline V gene (reference sequence). The CDR3 length is 13 residues. Trimming cost V 3 bases and J 7 bases, with 12 bases left between them.

This clonotype occurred a few times. The chain couples TRBV20-1 to TRBJ2-2; D is possibly TRBD2 (5 bases). V shed 2 bases and J shed 1 base, with 14 bases lying between them. The germline gives CDR1 DFQATT, CDR2 SNEGSKA (reference sequence). This CDR3 contains 16 residues. CDR3 sequence (DNA): TGCAGTGCTAGAAGTGGGCGGGCTGAGAACACCGGGGAGCTGTTTTTT. Protein: CSARSGRAENTGELFF.

This clonotype occurred a few times. V usage is TRBV28 and J usage is TRBJ2-3; no clear D. This CDR3 has 12 residues. CDR1 and CDR2 (germline): MDHEN, SYDVKM. V lost 10 bases, J lost 1 base, and 9 bases lay in between. The CDR3 region is CATTGGTDTQYF. Here the CDR3 DNA reads TGTGCCACTACGGGTGGCACAGATACGCAGTATTTT.

The J gene is TRBJ2-7, the V gene TRBV6-2 or TRBV6-3, with TRBD1 matching over 7 bases. Germline V gene lookup returns CDR1 MNHEY and CDR2 SVGEGT. The CDR3 totals 16 residues. V was pared by 4 bases and J by 0 bases, with 9 bases of the junction left unmatched. The CDR3 DNA sequence: TGTGCCAGCAGTTCTCATCGACAGGGAAACTCCTACGAGCAGTACTTC. This sequence encodes CASSSHRQGNSYEQYF.

The chain employs TRBV11-2 and TRBJ2-3; the D gene is possibly TRBD2 (5 bases). CDR3 length equals 17 residues. The V end was cut by 0 bases, the J end by 4 bases, with 17 bases between. Germline V gene lookup returns CDR1 SGHAT and CDR2 FQNNGV. CDR3 amino acids: CASSLEEVGEAADTQYF. The CDR3 region has the DNA TGTGCCAGCAGCTTAGAGGAGGTGGGAGAGGCGGCAGATACGCAGTATTTT. Complete variable domain (other parts from reference TRBV11-2 and TRBJ2-3): EAGVAQSPRYKIIEKRQSVAFWCNPISGHATLYWYQQILGQGPKLLIQFQNNGVVDDSQLPKDRFSAERLKGVDSTLKIQPAKLEDSAVYLCASSLEEVGEAADTQYFGPGTRLTVL.

The chain has TRBV20-1 and TRBJ1-5; D call uncertain. This CDR3 region has 14 residues. The ends were cut back, 0 bases at V and 5 bases at J, with 11 bases in the middle. CDR1 is DFQATT and CDR2 is SNEGSKA in the germline V gene (reference sequence). Here the CDR3 reads CSARDTLFYQPQHF. CDR3 DNA: TGCAGTGCTAGAGATACCCTCTTTTATCAGCCCCAGCATTTT.